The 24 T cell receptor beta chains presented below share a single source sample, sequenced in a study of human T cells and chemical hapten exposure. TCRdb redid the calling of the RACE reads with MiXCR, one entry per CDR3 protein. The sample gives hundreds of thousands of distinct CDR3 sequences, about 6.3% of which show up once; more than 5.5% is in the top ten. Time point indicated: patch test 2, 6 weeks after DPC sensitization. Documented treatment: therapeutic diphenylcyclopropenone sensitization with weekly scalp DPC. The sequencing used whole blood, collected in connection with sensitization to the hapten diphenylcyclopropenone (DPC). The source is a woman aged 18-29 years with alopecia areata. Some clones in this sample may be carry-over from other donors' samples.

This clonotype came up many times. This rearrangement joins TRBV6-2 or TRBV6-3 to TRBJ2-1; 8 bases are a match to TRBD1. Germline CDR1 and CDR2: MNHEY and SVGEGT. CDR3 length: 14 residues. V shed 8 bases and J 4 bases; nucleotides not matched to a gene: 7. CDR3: CASSADRAYNEQFF. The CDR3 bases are TGTGCCAGCTCCGCGGACAGGGCTTACAATGAGCAGTTCTTC.

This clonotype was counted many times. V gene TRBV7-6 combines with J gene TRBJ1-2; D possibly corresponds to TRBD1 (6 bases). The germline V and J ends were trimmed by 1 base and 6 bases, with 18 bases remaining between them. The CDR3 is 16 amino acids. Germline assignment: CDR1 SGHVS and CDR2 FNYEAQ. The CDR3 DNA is TGTGCCAGCAGCTTAGTAGAGACATCGGGGGCGGATGGCTACACCTTC. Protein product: CASSLVETSGADGYTF.

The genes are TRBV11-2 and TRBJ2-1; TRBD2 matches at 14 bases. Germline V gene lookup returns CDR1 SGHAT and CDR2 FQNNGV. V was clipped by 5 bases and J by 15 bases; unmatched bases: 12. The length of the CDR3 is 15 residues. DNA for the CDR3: TGTGCCAGCAGCAAGACTAGCGGGGGGGCCGGTAATCCGTTCTTC. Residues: CASSKTSGGAGNPFF.

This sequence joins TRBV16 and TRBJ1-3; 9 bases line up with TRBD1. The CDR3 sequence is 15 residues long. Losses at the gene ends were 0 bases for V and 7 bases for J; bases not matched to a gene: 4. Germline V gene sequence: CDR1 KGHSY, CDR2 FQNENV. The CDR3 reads CASSQSLQGANTIYF. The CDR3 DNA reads TGTGCCAGCAGCCAATCGCTACAGGGGGCGAACACCATATATTTT.

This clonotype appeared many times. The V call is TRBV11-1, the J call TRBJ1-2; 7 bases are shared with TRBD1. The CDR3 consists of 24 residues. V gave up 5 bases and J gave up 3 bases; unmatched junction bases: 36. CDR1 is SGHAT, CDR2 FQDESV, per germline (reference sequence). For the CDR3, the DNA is TGTGCCAGCAGCGCTACACAGACAACAGGGGCGCCGGCCATTTCCGACAAACCTTACTATGGCTACACCTTC. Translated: CASSATQTTGAPAISDKPYYGYTF.

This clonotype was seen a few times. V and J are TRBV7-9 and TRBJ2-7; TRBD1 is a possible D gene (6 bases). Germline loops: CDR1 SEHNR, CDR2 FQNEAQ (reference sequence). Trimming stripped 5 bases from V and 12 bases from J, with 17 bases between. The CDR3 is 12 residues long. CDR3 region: CASSAGDISPYF. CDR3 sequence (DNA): TGTGCCAGCAGCGCCGGGGACATCAGCCCGTACTTC.

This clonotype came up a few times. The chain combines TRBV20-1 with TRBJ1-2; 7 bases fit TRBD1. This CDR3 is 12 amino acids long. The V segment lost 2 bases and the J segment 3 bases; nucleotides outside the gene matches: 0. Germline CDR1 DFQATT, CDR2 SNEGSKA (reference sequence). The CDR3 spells CSARQGDYGYTF. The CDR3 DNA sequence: TGCAGTGCTAGACAGGGGGACTATGGCTACACCTTC.

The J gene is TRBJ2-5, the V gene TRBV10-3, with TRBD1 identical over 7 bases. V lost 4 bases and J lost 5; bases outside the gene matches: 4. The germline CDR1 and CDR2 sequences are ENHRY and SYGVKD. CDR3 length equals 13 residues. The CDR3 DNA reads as TGTGCCATCAGTGCGGACAGGCCTGAGACCCAGTACTTC. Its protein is CAISADRPETQYF.

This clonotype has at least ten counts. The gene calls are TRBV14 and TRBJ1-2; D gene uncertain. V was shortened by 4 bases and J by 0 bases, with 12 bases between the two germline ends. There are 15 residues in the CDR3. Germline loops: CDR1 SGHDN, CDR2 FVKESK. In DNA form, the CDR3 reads TGTGCCAGCAGCCCCCGGCGGATCGCTAACTATGGCTACACCTTC. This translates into CASSPRRIANYGYTF. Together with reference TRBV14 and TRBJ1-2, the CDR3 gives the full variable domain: EAGVTQFPSHSVIEKGQTVTLRCDPISGHDNLYWYRRVMGKEIKFLLHFVKESKQDESGMPNNRFLAERTGGTYSTLKVQPAELEDSGVYFCASSPRRIANYGYTFGSGTRLTVV.

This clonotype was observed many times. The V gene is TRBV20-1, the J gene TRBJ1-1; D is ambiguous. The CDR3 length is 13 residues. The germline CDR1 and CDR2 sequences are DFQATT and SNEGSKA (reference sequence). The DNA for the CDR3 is TGCAGCCCAAAGTGGTCCCTGAACACTGAAGCTTTCTTT. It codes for CSPKWSLNTEAFF.

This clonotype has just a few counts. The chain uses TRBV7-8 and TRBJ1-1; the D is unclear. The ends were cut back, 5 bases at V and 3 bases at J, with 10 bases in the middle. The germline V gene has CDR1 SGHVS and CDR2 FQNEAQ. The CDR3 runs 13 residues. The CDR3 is CASSRALYTEAFF. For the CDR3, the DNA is TGTGCCAGCAGCCGGGCGTTGTACACTGAAGCTTTCTTT.

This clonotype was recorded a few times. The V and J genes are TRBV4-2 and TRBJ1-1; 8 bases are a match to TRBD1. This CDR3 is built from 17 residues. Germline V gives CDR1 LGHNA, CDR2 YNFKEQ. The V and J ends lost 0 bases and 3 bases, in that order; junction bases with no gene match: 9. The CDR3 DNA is TGTGCCAGCAGCCAAGATCGGGGCGGACAGGGTCACACTGAAGCTTTCTTT. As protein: CASSQDRGGQGHTEAFF.

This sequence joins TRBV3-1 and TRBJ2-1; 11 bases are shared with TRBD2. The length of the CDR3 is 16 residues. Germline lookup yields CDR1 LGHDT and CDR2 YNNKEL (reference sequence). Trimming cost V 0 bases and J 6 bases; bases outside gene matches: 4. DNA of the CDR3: TGTGCCAGCAGCCAAGACGAGACTAGCGGGGTCAATGAGCAGTTCTTC. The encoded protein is CASSQDETSGVNEQFF.

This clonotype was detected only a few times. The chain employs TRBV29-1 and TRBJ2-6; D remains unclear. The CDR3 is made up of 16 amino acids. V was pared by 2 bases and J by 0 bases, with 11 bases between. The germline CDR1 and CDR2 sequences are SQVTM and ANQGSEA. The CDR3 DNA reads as TGCAGCGTTGAACTCAGTAACCTCTCTGGGGCCAACGTCCTGACTTTC. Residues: CSVELSNLSGANVLTF.

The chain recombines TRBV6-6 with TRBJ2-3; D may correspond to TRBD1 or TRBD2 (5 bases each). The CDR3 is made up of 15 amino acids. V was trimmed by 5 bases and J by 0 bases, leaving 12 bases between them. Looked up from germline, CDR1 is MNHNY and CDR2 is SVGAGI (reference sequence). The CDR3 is CASSNWDGSTDTQYF. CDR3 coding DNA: TGTGCCAGCAGTAATTGGGACGGAAGCACAGATACGCAGTATTTT.

CDR3 amino acids: CASGSPPTSDTQYF. The CDR3 coding sequence is TGTGCTAGTGGTTCCCCTCCGACCTCAGATACGCAGTATTTT. The gene calls are TRBV12-5 and TRBJ2-3; the D is unclear. V lost 4 bases and J 4 bases, leaving 12 bases between the germline ends. CDR1 is LGHNT and CDR2 is FRNRAP in the germline V gene. CDR3 length equals 14 residues.

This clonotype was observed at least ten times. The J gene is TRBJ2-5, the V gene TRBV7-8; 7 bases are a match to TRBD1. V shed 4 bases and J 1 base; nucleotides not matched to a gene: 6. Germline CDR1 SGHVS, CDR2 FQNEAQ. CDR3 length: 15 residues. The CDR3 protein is CASSSPRGPQETQYF. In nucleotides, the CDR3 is TGTGCCAGCAGCTCACCTAGGGGGCCCCAAGAGACCCAGTACTTC.

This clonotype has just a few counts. The CDR3: CATSRDLAPYTDTQYF. In nucleotides, the CDR3 is TGTGCCACCAGCAGAGATCTAGCGCCTTACACAGATACGCAGTATTTT. This chain joins TRBV15 and TRBJ2-3, with D perhaps matching TRBD2 (6 bases). V was shortened by 0 bases and J by 2 bases, with 12 bases between the two germline ends. The CDR3 runs to 16 residues. Germline V lookup: CDR1 LNHNV, CDR2 YYDKDF (reference sequence). Full variable domain (outside the CDR3, taken from reference TRBV15 and TRBJ2-3): DAMVIQNPRYQVTQFGKPVTLSCSQTLNHNVMYWYQQKSSQAPKLLFHYYDKDFNNEADTPDNFQSRRPNTSFCFLDIRSPGLGDTAMYLCATSRDLAPYTDTQYFGPGTRLTVL.

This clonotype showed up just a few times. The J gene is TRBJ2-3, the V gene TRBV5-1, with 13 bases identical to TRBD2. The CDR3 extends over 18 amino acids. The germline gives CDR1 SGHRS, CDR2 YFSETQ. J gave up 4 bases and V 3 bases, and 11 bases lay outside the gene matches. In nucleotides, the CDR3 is TGCGCCAGCAGCTCGAATTCCGGGACTAGCGGGGCAGCAGATACGCAGTATTTT. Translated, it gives CASSSNSGTSGAADTQYF.

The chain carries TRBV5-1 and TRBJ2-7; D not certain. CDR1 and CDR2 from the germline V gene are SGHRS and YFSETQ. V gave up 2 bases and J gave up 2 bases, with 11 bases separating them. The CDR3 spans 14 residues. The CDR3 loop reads CASSFSSVAYEQYF. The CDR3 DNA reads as TGCGCCAGCAGCTTTTCGTCGGTAGCCTACGAGCAGTACTTC. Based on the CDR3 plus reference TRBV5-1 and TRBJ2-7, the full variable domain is KAGVTQTPRYLIKTRGQQVTLSCSPISGHRSVSWYQQTPGQGLQFLFEYFSETQRNKGNFPGRFSGRQFSNSRSEMNVSTLELGDSALYLCASSFSSVAYEQYFGPGTRLTVT.

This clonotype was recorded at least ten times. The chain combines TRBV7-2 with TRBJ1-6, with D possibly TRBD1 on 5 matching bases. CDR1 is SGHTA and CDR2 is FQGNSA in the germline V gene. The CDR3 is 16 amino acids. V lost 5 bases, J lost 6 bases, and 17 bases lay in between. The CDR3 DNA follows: TGTGCCAGCAGCGATTGGGTCCAGGGATTTAATTCACCCCTCCACTTT. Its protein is CASSDWVQGFNSPLHF.

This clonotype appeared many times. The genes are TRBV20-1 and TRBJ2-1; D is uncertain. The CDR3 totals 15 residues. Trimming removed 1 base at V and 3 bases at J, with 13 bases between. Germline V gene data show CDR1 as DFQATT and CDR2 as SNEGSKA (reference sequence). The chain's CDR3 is CSARVSVSSYNEQFF. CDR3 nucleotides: TGCAGTGCTAGAGTGTCGGTTTCCAGCTACAATGAGCAGTTCTTC.

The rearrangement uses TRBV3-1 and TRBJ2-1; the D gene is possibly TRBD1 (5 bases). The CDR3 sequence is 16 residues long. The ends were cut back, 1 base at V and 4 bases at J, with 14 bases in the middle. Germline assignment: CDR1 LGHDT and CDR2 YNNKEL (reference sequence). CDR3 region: CASSQGGHMEYNEQFF. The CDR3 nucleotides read TGTGCCAGCAGCCAAGGAGGACACATGGAGTACAATGAGCAGTTCTTC.

The CDR3 protein is CSVLGGSTDTQYF. CDR3 DNA sequence: TGCAGTGTTCTGGGGGGGTCCACAGATACGCAGTATTTT. The chain joins TRBV20-1 to TRBJ2-3; 7 nucleotides line up with TRBD2. This CDR3 spans 13 amino acids. Germline assignment: CDR1 DFQATT and CDR2 SNEGSKA (reference sequence). V gave up 7 bases and J gave up 2 bases; unmatched junction bases: 6.